Each of the 27 T cell receptor beta chains below was sequenced from the same sample in a study of cytomegalovirus exposure and HLA in healthy donors (dated by TCRdb to the late 2010s). The library was built by means of the immunoSEQ multiplex PCR assay. The multiplex PCR relied on a mix of 60 forward primers for TCR Vbeta segments and 13 reverse primers for TCR Jbeta segments. As stored in TCRdb, this immuneACCESS dataset retains in-frame rearrangements with V and J assigned. A fraction of the clones does not appear; measured against another copy, unresolved V genes explain less than half of the discrepancy, and the remainder lacks a known reason. The sample table records some 110,000 clones; 73% of these occur just once. Of the sample, 4.5% to 5% is held by the ten largest clones. The sample comprised PBMCs. The receptors shown here come from a man aged 60 to 75 in good health and CMV-seropositive.

This sequence joins TRBV28 and TRBJ1-1, with 10 bases aligning to TRBD1. Germline CDR1 reads MDHEN; CDR2 reads SYDVKM. The CDR3 sequence is 17 residues long. V lost 5 bases and J lost 1; bases outside the gene matches: 10. CDR3 DNA sequence: TGTGCCAGCAGTCCGCCGGGACAGGGGAGCGGGAACACTGAAGCTTTCTTT. It encodes CASSPPGQGSGNTEAFF.

The V call is TRBV19, the J call TRBJ1-3; 8 positions agree with TRBD1. The CDR3 sequence is 19 residues long. V lost 5 bases, J lost 0 bases, and 15 bases stayed unmatched. The germline gives CDR1 LNHDA, CDR2 SQIVND (reference sequence). The CDR3 DNA reads TGTGCCAGTAGTGGTGGACAGGGTCCATCAACTTACTCTGGAAACACCATATATTTT. It encodes CASSGGQGPSTYSGNTIYF.

The chain is built from TRBV27 and TRBJ1-2, with a tentative D call TRBD1 (6 bases). V lost 5 bases to trimming and J lost 6 bases, with 16 bases between them. Germline V lookup: CDR1 MNHEY, CDR2 SMNVEV (reference sequence). The CDR3 length is 14 residues. The CDR3 spells CASSDRGGRDGYTF. DNA for the CDR3: TGTGCCAGCAGTGACCGAGGGGGGAGGGATGGCTACACCTTC.

The chain is built from TRBV7-8 and TRBJ1-1; D gene uncertain. The CDR3 runs to 17 residues. Between the trimmed V and J ends, which lost 1 base and 0 bases, there was a span of 15 bases. In germline, CDR1 is SGHVS, CDR2 FQNEAQ. The CDR3 reads CASSLVGDRGMNTEAFF. CDR3 nucleotides: TGTGCCAGCAGCTTAGTCGGAGACCGAGGGATGAACACTGAAGCTTTCTTT.

V is TRBV7-9 and J is TRBJ2-5; D may be TRBD1 (5 bases). Germline CDR1 reads SEHNR; CDR2 reads FQNEAQ (reference sequence). CDR3 size: 14 residues. Deletions cut 5 bases from V and 4 bases from J, with 14 bases between. The CDR3 protein is CASSRSRGVETQYF. CDR3 nucleotide sequence: TGTGCCAGCAGCCGAAGTAGGGGTGTAGAGACCCAGTACTTC.

The chain couples TRBV7-9 to TRBJ2-3; 7 bases match TRBD2. V shed 3 bases, J shed 2 bases, and the junction held 5 bases outside the gene matches. The length of the CDR3 is 15 residues. CDR1 and CDR2 from the germline V gene are SEHNR and FQNEAQ (reference sequence). CDR3 sequence reads: CASSFGGGVTDTQYF. Here the CDR3 DNA reads TGTGCCAGCAGCTTCGGCGGGGGAGTCACAGATACGCAGTATTTT.

J is TRBJ1-2 and V is TRBV6-6, with TRBD1 identical over 10 bases. The length of the CDR3 is 15 residues. J was trimmed by 6 bases and V by 0 bases; bases with no gene match: 4. The germline gives CDR1 MNHNY, CDR2 SVGAGI (reference sequence). The CDR3 DNA reads as TGTGCCAGCAGTTACTCAGGGGGGACAGGGGATGGCTACACCTTC. This gives the protein CASSYSGGTGDGYTF.

The V gene is TRBV6-5, the J gene TRBJ2-1; 9 bases align to TRBD2. CDR3 size: 15 residues. The germline CDR1 and CDR2 sequences are MNHEY and SVGAGI. Trimming removed 5 bases from V and 2 bases from J; junction bases left unmatched: 4. In DNA form, the CDR3 reads TGTGCCAGCAGTCCACTAGCGGGCACCTACAATGAGCAGTTCTTC. As protein: CASSPLAGTYNEQFF.

V is TRBV6-1 and J is TRBJ2-3; weak D call: TRBD2 (5 bases). The length of the CDR3 is 12 residues. CDR1 and CDR2 from the germline V gene are MNHNS and SASEGT. The V end was cut by 4 bases, the J end by 10 bases, with 12 bases between. CDR3 bases: TGTGCCAGCAGTGTGGCGGACTCCCCGCAGTATTTT. It specifies CASSVADSPQYF.

The rearrangement uses TRBV27 and TRBJ2-1; TRBD1 is a possible D gene (6 bases). V lost 5 bases and J lost 14, with 25 bases in between. Germline CDR1 reads MNHEY; CDR2 reads SMNVEV (reference sequence). The CDR3 extends over 15 amino acids. CDR3 nucleotide sequence: TGTGCCAGCAGTGCCCCGAGGACAGTGGGGTCCCGCGAGTTCTTC. Translation gives CASSAPRTVGSREFF.

The chain combines TRBV6-5 with TRBJ2-3; D is unresolved. Trimming removed 2 bases at V and 4 bases at J, with 10 bases between. Per germline, CDR1 MNHEY and CDR2 SVGAGI. The CDR3 has 14 amino acids. The CDR3 reads CASSYLGSPDTQYF. CDR3 DNA sequence: TGTGCCAGCAGTTACCTAGGCTCCCCAGATACGCAGTATTTT.

This clone was recorded a few times. The sample carries other DNA sequences with the same CDR3. The V call is TRBV5-1, the J call TRBJ2-7; maybe TRBD1 (5 bases). Germline CDR1 reads SGHRS; CDR2 reads YFSETQ. The CDR3 contains 13 residues. The V and J ends lost 0 bases and 4 bases respectively, with 8 bases between them. The CDR3 here is CASSLGQSYEQYF. The CDR3 region has the DNA TGCGCCAGCAGCTTGGGACAGAGTTACGAGCAGTACTTC.

Only one count was recorded for this clone. V usage is TRBV2 and J usage is TRBJ1-6, with 10 bases aligning to TRBD1. The germline gives CDR1 SNHLY, CDR2 FYNNEI. This CDR3 has 16 residues. V was clipped by 5 bases and J by 7 bases; unmatched bases: 8. CDR3 in amino acids: CASSPRQGASNSPLHF. The CDR3 DNA sequence: TGTGCCAGCAGTCCCCGACAGGGGGCGAGCAATTCACCCCTCCACTTT.

The gene calls are TRBV11-2 and TRBJ2-2; no firm D call. The germline V gene has CDR1 SGHAT and CDR2 FQNNGV. V lost 0 bases and J lost 7, with 3 bases in between. This CDR3 spans 12 amino acids. For the CDR3, the DNA is TGTGCCAGCAGCTTAGATATCGGGGAGCTGTTTTTT. It encodes CASSLDIGELFF.

The rearrangement uses TRBV7-8 and TRBJ2-5, with a possible D match to TRBD1 (6 bases). V was clipped by 5 bases and J by 3 bases, with 13 bases between them. The length of the CDR3 is 14 residues. Germline lookup yields CDR1 SGHVS and CDR2 FQNEAQ. The CDR3 here is CASSQQGREETQYF. CDR3 nucleotide sequence: TGTGCCAGCAGCCAACAGGGAAGGGAAGAGACCCAGTACTTC.

The V gene is TRBV28, the J gene TRBJ1-1; 9 bases match TRBD1. CDR1 is MDHEN and CDR2 is SYDVKM in the germline V gene. V shed 4 bases, J shed 0 bases, and the junction held 9 bases outside the gene matches. The CDR3 consists of 17 residues. This chain's CDR3 is CASSSDRGADVNTEAFF. As DNA, the CDR3 is TGTGCCAGCAGTTCGGACAGGGGTGCAGATGTGAACACTGAAGCTTTCTTT.

This chain connects TRBV28 to TRBJ2-1; TRBD1 aligns across 7 bases. The CDR3 is made up of 15 amino acids. Looked up from germline, CDR1 is MDHEN and CDR2 is SYDVKM. The trim removed 2 bases at V and 7 bases at J, leaving 8 bases unmatched. The CDR3 DNA sequence: TGTGCCAGCAGTTTAGGGGACAGTGTGGGGAATGAGCAGTTCTTC. Protein sequence: CASSLGDSVGNEQFF.

Remarks on this clone: Sequence at one end of the junction differs from germline and may be a read error. The gene calls are TRBV7-7 and TRBJ2-2; possible D gene TRBD1, 5 bases. Germline-derived CDR1 and CDR2 are SSHAT and FNYEAQ (reference sequence). This CDR3 has 14 residues. CDR3 amino acids: CASSLTENTGELFF. The CDR3 nucleotides read TGTGCTAGCAGCTTGACAGAGAACACCGGGGAGCTGTTTTTT.

This clone turned up a few times. The genes are TRBV9 and TRBJ1-1; D is perhaps TRBD1 (5 bases). Between the trimmed V and J ends, which lost 0 bases and 7 bases, there was a span of 13 bases. Germline V gene lookup returns CDR1 SGDLS and CDR2 YYNGEE. This CDR3 contains 14 residues. CDR3 protein: CASSVVGGVGEAFF. CDR3 coding DNA: TGTGCCAGCAGCGTAGTGGGGGGGGTTGGTGAAGCTTTCTTT.

This clone was seen more than once but under ten times. The chain is built from TRBV14 and TRBJ1-1; possibly TRBD1 for D (5 bases). Germline V gives CDR1 SGHDN, CDR2 FVKESK. Trimming took off 6 bases at V and 2 bases at J, with 19 bases between the two ends. CDR3 length: 16 amino acids. The CDR3 sequence is CASSPPPAGINTEAFF. In DNA, the CDR3 is TGTGCCAGCAGTCCCCCCCCCGCAGGGATTAACACTGAAGCTTTCTTT. The complete variable domain, with remaining parts taken from reference TRBV14 and TRBJ1-1, reads EAGVTQFPSHSVIEKGQTVTLRCDPISGHDNLYWYRRVMGKEIKFLLHFVKESKQDESGMPNNRFLAERTGGTYSTLKVQPAELEDSGVYFCASSPPPAGINTEAFFGQGTRLTVV.

The J gene is TRBJ2-2, the V gene TRBV28, with 9 positions matching TRBD1. There are 16 residues in the CDR3. Trimming at V came to 6 bases and at J to 0 bases, leaving 5 bases not matched to a gene. The germline V gene encodes CDR1 MDHEN and CDR2 SYDVKM. The CDR3 spells CASRGRQGANTGELFF. The CDR3 DNA is TGTGCCAGCAGGGGGAGACAGGGGGCGAACACCGGGGAGCTGTTTTTT.

V and J are TRBV5-1 and TRBJ1-6; D may be TRBD1 (5 bases). The ends were cut back, 6 bases at V and 7 bases at J, with 17 bases in the middle. The V gene's germline CDR1 is SGHRS and CDR2 YFSETQ. The CDR3 covers 15 residues. Written as DNA, the CDR3 is TGCGCCAGCACTTTGGAGGGATGGGACAATTCACCCCTCCACTTT. It yields the protein CASTLEGWDNSPLHF.

V and J are TRBV7-9 and TRBJ1-1; 7 bases are a match to TRBD1. Germline V CDR1 and CDR2: SEHNR, FQNEAQ (reference sequence). The CDR3 sequence is 16 residues long. Trimming at V came to 4 bases and at J to 5 bases, leaving 13 bases not matched to a gene. The CDR3 coding sequence is TGTGCCAGCAGCTCCGGGACAGCCCGTGAGGGGACTGAAGCTTTCTTT. Protein: CASSSGTAREGTEAFF.

The J gene is TRBJ2-5, the V gene TRBV29-1, with TRBD1 identical over 11 bases. Germline CDR1 is SQVTM and CDR2 is ANQGSEA. The CDR3 runs to 15 residues. With 3 bases clipped from V and 6 bases from J, the junction kept 9 bases outside the gene matches. The CDR3 DNA sequence: TGCAGCGTTGACTACCAGGACAGGGGGCAAAAGACCCAGTACTTC. Its protein is CSVDYQDRGQKTQYF.

The gene calls are TRBV28 and TRBJ1-1; 9 bases line up with TRBD1. V was pared by 3 bases and J by 4 bases, with 15 bases of the junction left unmatched. The germline V gene has CDR1 MDHEN and CDR2 SYDVKM. This CDR3 spans 18 amino acids. The CDR3 region has the DNA TGTGCCAGCAGTTTTCCAGGCTGGACAGGGGTATGGATCACTGAAGCTTTCTTT. This translates into CASSFPGWTGVWITEAFF. Drawing the rest from reference TRBV28 and TRBJ1-1, the complete variable domain is DVKVTQSSRYLVKRTGEKVFLECVQDMDHENMFWYRQDPGLGLRLIYFSYDVKMKEKGDIPEGYSVSREKKERFSLILESASTNQTSMYLCASSFPGWTGVWITEAFFGQGTRLTVV.

The V call is TRBV7-2, the J call TRBJ2-7, with TRBD2 matching 8 bases. J was trimmed by 12 bases and V by 5 bases; bases with no gene match: 9. The CDR3 sequence is 12 residues long. The germline V gene has CDR1 SGHTA and CDR2 FQGNSA. CDR3 coding DNA: TGTGCCAGCAGCCCGACGGGGGGGGTGCGGTACTTC. It encodes CASSPTGGVRYF. The variable domain in full, with the rest retrieved from reference TRBV7-2 and TRBJ2-7, is GAGVSQSPSNKVTEKGKDVELRCDPISGHTALYWYRQSLGQGLEFLIYFQGNSAPDKSGLPSDRFSAERTGGSVSTLTIQRTQQEDSAVYLCASSPTGGVRYFGPGTRLTVT.

CDR3 DNA sequence: TGTGCCAGCAGGTTTACAGGGCCCGGAGAGCAGTACTTC. As protein: CASRFTGPGEQYF. The chain combines TRBV7-9 with TRBJ2-7; D perhaps matches TRBD1 (6 bases). In germline, CDR1 is SEHNR, CDR2 FQNEAQ (reference sequence). CDR3 length: 13 residues. The V gene lost 6 bases and the J gene lost 7 bases, with 16 bases spanning the gap.